Following are 10 T cell receptor beta chains from one sample sequenced in a study of blood T cells in healthy people across ages. Next came a second PCR, run for about 6 to 12 cycles, which used a sample-barcoded 5' primer along with a J-beta primer mix. TCRdb re-analysed the 5' RACE reads in MiXCR, keeping a single row per CDR3 protein. The top ten clones hold 15% to 20% of a sample with 870,000 or so distinct CDR3 sequences, roughly 26% of them seen once. Sequencing was done on a sample of blood. The source is a woman aged 80 or over in good health.

V usage is TRBV12-3 or TRBV12-4 and J usage is TRBJ1-2; D possibly corresponds to TRBD1 (5 bases). The CDR3 contains 12 residues. V gave up 8 bases and J gave up 2 bases, with 9 bases separating them. CDR3 nucleotide sequence: TGTGCCAGCTCCAAGGGGAACTATGGCTACACCTTC. This translates into CASSKGNYGYTF.

The chain links TRBV20-1 to TRBJ2-3; TRBD1 aligns across 12 bases. The CDR3 spans 17 residues. Looked up from germline, CDR1 is DFQATT and CDR2 is SNEGSKA (reference sequence). Trimming took 3 bases from V and 1 from J; bases not matched to a gene: 8. The CDR3 DNA sequence: TGCAGTGCTAGGGGGACAGGGGGCCGGGGGGGCACAGATACGCAGTATTTT. This codes for CSARGTGGRGGTDTQYF.

There are many counts of this clonotype. The V gene is TRBV29-1, the J gene TRBJ1-2; TRBD1 is a possible D gene (6 bases). With 4 bases removed from V and 7 bases from J, the gap between germline ends came to 16 bases. The V gene's germline CDR1 is SQVTM and CDR2 ANQGSEA. This CDR3 is 13 amino acids long. CDR3 protein: CSVANDRPGGYTF. DNA of the CDR3: TGCAGCGTTGCCAATGACAGGCCCGGTGGCTACACCTTC.

This clonotype was seen a handful of times. The V call is TRBV18, the J call TRBJ1-5, with D tentatively TRBD1 (6 bases). This CDR3 comprises 15 residues. The germline gives CDR1 KGHSH, CDR2 LQKENI. Trimming took off 6 bases at V and 4 bases at J, with 16 bases between the two ends. CDR3 nucleotides: TGTGCCAGCTCCCTGGGAACAGGGCCAAATCAGCCCCAGCATTTT. It yields the protein CASSLGTGPNQPQHF.

This clonotype was seen ten or more times. CDR3 sequence: CSARDRTGLAGEETQYF. In DNA form, the CDR3 reads TGCAGTGCTAGAGATCGTACGGGACTAGCGGGGGAAGAGACCCAGTACTTC. V is TRBV20-1 and J is TRBJ2-5; 14 positions match TRBD2. CDR3 size: 17 residues. Looked up from germline, CDR1 is DFQATT and CDR2 is SNEGSKA (reference sequence). The V and J ends lost 0 bases and 3 bases, in that order; junction bases with no gene match: 6.

Concerning this clonotype itself: With a much larger clone just one base away, this may be a read error. V is TRBV7-6 and J is TRBJ2-4, with 9 bases lining up with TRBD2. Near its end, the DNA agrees better with TRBJ2-5, so the J call may be wrong. The CDR3 runs 16 residues. In germline, CDR1 is SGHVS, CDR2 FNYEAQ. The CDR3 loop is CASSLSASGAKETQYF. As DNA, the CDR3 is TGTGCCAGCAGCTTATCGGCTAGCGGGGCCAAAGAGACCCAGTACTTC.

This clonotype was counted at least ten times. This chain's CDR3 is CASSSKTSPTYNEQFF. The CDR3 nucleotides read TGTGCCAGCAGTTCGAAGACTAGCCCAACCTACAATGAGCAGTTCTTC. J is TRBJ2-1 and V is TRBV6-2 or TRBV6-3; TRBD2 matches at 7 bases. The V gene end was trimmed by 4 bases and the J gene end by 2 bases; junction bases not matched to a gene: 8. CDR3 length: 16 residues. CDR1 is MNHEY, CDR2 SVGEGT, per germline.

The gene calls are TRBV11-3 and TRBJ2-5; 7 bases are a match to TRBD1. V shed 6 bases, J shed 5 bases, and the junction held 6 bases outside the gene matches. The germline V gene encodes CDR1 SGHNT and CDR2 YENEEA. This CDR3 spans 13 amino acids. CDR3 coding DNA: TGTGCCAGCAGTATCGACAGGGATGAGACCCAGTACTTC. Its protein is CASSIDRDETQYF.

Worth noting for this clonotype: A read error may account for a junction end that differs from germline. The chain couples TRBV5-4 to TRBJ2-3; 12 positions agree with TRBD2. The germline V gene encodes CDR1 SGHNT and CDR2 YYREEE (reference sequence). This CDR3 is built from 17 residues. The CDR3 loop reads CASGLGASGGAGDTQYF. Here the CDR3 DNA reads TGTGCCAGCGGCTTAGGGGCTAGCGGGGGGGCCGGAGATACGCAGTATTTT.

This clonotype showed up many times. The gene calls are TRBV24-1 and TRBJ2-7; D remains ambiguous. Trimming cost V 6 bases and J 6 bases, with 8 bases left between them. The CDR3 covers 11 residues. CDR1 is KGHDR and CDR2 is SFDVKD in the germline V gene. CDR3 in amino acids: CATSLGSEQYF. The CDR3 bases are TGTGCCACCAGTTTGGGTAGCGAGCAGTACTTC.